These 19 T cell receptor beta chains were all obtained from the same sample, sequenced in a study of OX40 agonist ivuxolimab in advanced cancers. Sequencing used immunoSEQ multiplex PCR; TCRdb keeps in-frame clones, though not all of them. The sample has 70,000 to 85,000 clones, 65% to 90% seen once. Sequenced here: CD4+ or CD8+ T cells sorted from blood, sampled in a trial of the OX40 agonist ivuxolimab. These receptors all come from an adult with an advanced solid tumor such as melanoma, head and neck, liver or kidney cancer.

This clone was seen a few times. The V call is TRBV2, the J call TRBJ1-1; 9 bases are a match to TRBD1. Germline V gives CDR1 SNHLY, CDR2 FYNNEI. The CDR3 totals 15 residues. The V and J ends lost 6 bases and 11 bases, in that order; junction bases with no gene match: 16. The CDR3, as DNA: TGTGCCAGCAGAGCCAATCCCGGGACAGGGAGTCAGGCTTTCTTT. It yields the protein CASRANPGTGSQAFF.

The genes are TRBV5-1 and TRBJ2-3, with D possibly being TRBD1 (6 bases). There are 13 residues in the CDR3. Germline V gene data show CDR1 as SGHRS and CDR2 as YFSETQ. V shed 4 bases and J shed 1 base, with 7 bases lying between them. The CDR3 sequence is CASSRQGTDTQYF. In nucleotides, the CDR3 is TGCGCCAGCAGCCGACAGGGCACAGATACGCAGTATTTT.

The genes are TRBV27 and TRBJ2-2; 7 bases match TRBD1. This CDR3 is 15 amino acids long. Germline V gene sequence: CDR1 MNHEY, CDR2 SMNVEV (reference sequence). The V and J ends lost 5 bases and 5 bases, in that order; junction bases with no gene match: 8. The CDR3 sequence is CASSNNRGQTGELFF. The DNA for the CDR3 is TGTGCCAGCAGTAACAACAGGGGACAGACCGGGGAGCTGTTTTTT.

V is TRBV4-2 and J is TRBJ1-6, with D perhaps matching TRBD1 (6 bases). This CDR3 has 13 residues. In germline, CDR1 is LGHNA, CDR2 YNFKEQ. V lost 7 bases and J lost 9, with 13 bases in between. CDR3 in amino acids: CASKGGSGSPLHF. CDR3 coding DNA: TGTGCCAGCAAGGGGGGGTCCGGTTCACCCCTCCACTTT.

This rearrangement joins TRBV18 to TRBJ2-1; D not resolved. The germline V gene encodes CDR1 KGHSH and CDR2 LQKENI. The CDR3 spans 15 residues. The V gene lost 0 bases and the J gene lost 8 bases, with 14 bases spanning the gap. CDR3 DNA sequence: TGTGCCAGCTCACCACCGTCCCGGGCTACCTATGAGCAGTTCTTC. Amino acids: CASSPPSRATYEQFF.

There are a few counts of this clone. The rearrangement uses TRBV7-9 and TRBJ2-7, with D hard to call. This CDR3 has 12 residues. The germline V gene has CDR1 SEHNR and CDR2 FQNEAQ (reference sequence). Trimming removed 2 bases at V and 4 bases at J, with 6 bases between. CDR3 sequence (DNA): TGTGCCAGCAGCTTACAGGAGTACGAGCAGTACTTC. It is translated as CASSLQEYEQYF.

The chain couples TRBV27 to TRBJ2-5; D unclear. CDR1 MNHEY and CDR2 SMNVEV come from the germline V gene (reference sequence). This CDR3 is built from 13 residues. Trimming shortened V by 6 bases and J by 1 base, and 9 bases separated the two germline ends. The CDR3 DNA reads as TGTGCCAGCAGGAGAGCCGTCCAAGAGACCCAGTACTTC. This gives the protein CASRRAVQETQYF.

The genes are TRBV19 and TRBJ1-1, with D tentatively TRBD1 (5 bases). The germline V gene encodes CDR1 LNHDA and CDR2 SQIVND (reference sequence). CDR3 length equals 14 residues. The V and J ends lost 6 bases and 3 bases respectively, with 14 bases between them. The CDR3 protein is CASRKGSWDTEAFF. CDR3 nucleotides: TGTGCCAGTAGAAAGGGGAGTTGGGACACTGAAGCTTTCTTT. The full variable domain, rest sourced from reference TRBV19 and TRBJ1-1, is DGGITQSPKYLFRKEGQNVTLSCEQNLNHDAMYWYRQDPGQGLRLIYYSQIVNDFQKGDIAEGYSVSREKKESFPLTVTSAQKNPTAFYLCASRKGSWDTEAFFGQGTRLTVV.

The J gene is TRBJ1-6, the V gene TRBV11-2; a weak D match, TRBD1 (6 bases). The V end lost 6 bases, the J end lost 7 bases, and 16 bases lay between the germline ends. This CDR3 comprises 15 residues. Germline V CDR1 and CDR2: SGHAT, FQNNGV. The CDR3 region has the DNA TGTGCCAGCAGACGTGACTTGACAGGCAATTCACCCCTCCACTTT. Translation: CASRRDLTGNSPLHF.

The chain uses TRBV2 and TRBJ1-5; TRBD1 agrees at 9 bases. CDR1 is SNHLY and CDR2 is FYNNEI in the germline V gene. The CDR3 is 15 residues long. V gave up 7 bases and J gave up 6 bases; unmatched junction bases: 10. The CDR3 DNA is TGTGCCAGCACCAAACTCCGACAGGGGGGTCAGCCCCAGCATTTT. Protein sequence: CASTKLRQGGQPQHF.

The chain uses TRBV11-2 and TRBJ2-7; TRBD1 is a possible D gene (5 bases). The CDR3 loop spans 12 amino acids. V was trimmed by 7 bases and J by 6 bases, leaving 13 bases between them. Germline V gene sequence: CDR1 SGHAT, CDR2 FQNNGV. CDR3 region: CASTLRGSEQYF. CDR3 coding DNA: TGTGCCAGCACCCTTAGGGGTTCCGAGCAGTACTTC.

This clone was picked up one time. This sequence joins TRBV7-2 and TRBJ2-1, with 8 bases that match TRBD2. Germline CDR1 is SGHTA and CDR2 is FQGNSA. The CDR3 totals 17 residues. With 1 base clipped from V and 0 bases from J, the junction kept 5 bases outside the gene matches. The chain's CDR3 is CASSLGGAGGSYNEQFF. The CDR3 bases are TGTGCCAGCAGCTTAGGGGGGGCGGGAGGCTCCTACAATGAGCAGTTCTTC.

The chain couples TRBV4-1 to TRBJ2-1, with D perhaps matching TRBD1 or TRBD2 (6 bases each). The germline V gene encodes CDR1 MGHRA and CDR2 YSYEKL. The CDR3 contains 16 residues. V shed 0 bases and J shed 9 bases, with 18 bases lying between them. This chain's CDR3 is CASSQEARGRGPEQFF. In DNA, the CDR3 is TGCGCCAGCAGCCAAGAAGCCCGGGGGCGCGGTCCTGAGCAGTTCTTC.

The CDR3, as DNA: TGTGCCAGCAGAGAACCGGGACAGGGGTACGAGCAGTACTTC. Translation: CASREPGQGYEQYF. J is TRBJ2-7 and V is TRBV28; 10 positions agree with TRBD1. The CDR3 covers 14 residues. Germline assignment: CDR1 MDHEN and CDR2 SYDVKM. The ends lost 6 bases at V and 4 bases at J; junction bases unmatched: 6.

The rearrangement uses TRBV29-1 and TRBJ2-5; D is ambiguous. The V gene's germline CDR1 is SQVTM and CDR2 ANQGSEA. Trimming took 3 bases from V and 5 from J, leaving 13 bases between them. The CDR3 covers 13 residues. As DNA, the CDR3 is TGCAGCGTTGAGGTAGGGCAACGGGAGACCCAGTACTTC. Protein: CSVEVGQRETQYF.

The rearrangement links TRBV6-5 to TRBJ2-2, with 9 bases lining up with TRBD1. CDR3 length: 14 amino acids. Germline V gene sequence: CDR1 MNHEY, CDR2 SVGAGI. Trimming cost V 6 bases and J 4 bases; bases outside gene matches: 3. Here the CDR3 reads CASRGTGITGELFF. CDR3 DNA sequence: TGTGCCAGCAGGGGGACAGGGATCACCGGGGAGCTGTTTTTT.

V gene TRBV7-2 combines with J gene TRBJ1-4; D gene uncertain. The germline gives CDR1 SGHTA, CDR2 FQGNSA. The CDR3 has 15 residues. Trimming took off 1 base at V and 8 bases at J, with 14 bases between the two ends. This CDR3 reads CASSLDGTGGEKLFF. Here the CDR3 DNA reads TGTGCCAGCAGCTTAGATGGCACGGGTGGGGAAAAACTGTTTTTT. Based on the CDR3 plus reference TRBV7-2 and TRBJ1-4, the full variable domain is GAGVSQSPSNKVTEKGKDVELRCDPISGHTALYWYRQSLGQGLEFLIYFQGNSAPDKSGLPSDRFSAERTGGSVSTLTIQRTQQEDSAVYLCASSLDGTGGEKLFFGSGTQLSVL.

The chain has TRBV11-2 and TRBJ2-7, with a weak D call TRBD2 (6 bases). The CDR3 contains 14 residues. V lost 0 bases, J lost 9 bases, and 15 bases lay in between. The V gene's germline CDR1 is SGHAT and CDR2 FQNNGV. In nucleotides, the CDR3 is TGTGCCAGCAGCTTAGACCCTACGGGGGACGCGCAGTACTTC. Amino acid sequence: CASSLDPTGDAQYF. The complete variable domain, with remaining parts taken from reference TRBV11-2 and TRBJ2-7, reads EAGVAQSPRYKIIEKRQSVAFWCNPISGHATLYWYQQILGQGPKLLIQFQNNGVVDDSQLPKDRFSAERLKGVDSTLKIQPAKLEDSAVYLCASSLDPTGDAQYFGPGTRLTVT.

This clone was counted a single time. This chain connects TRBV28 to TRBJ1-5, with 8 positions matching TRBD1. Germline V gene sequence: CDR1 MDHEN, CDR2 SYDVKM. Unmatched junction bases numbered 4, after V lost 8 bases and J lost 7 bases. This CDR3 comprises 12 residues. The CDR3 DNA sequence: TGTGCCAGCTGGACAGGGCGGCAGCCCCAGCATTTT. As protein: CASWTGRQPQHF.